This T cell receptor beta chain comes out of a study of blood T cell repertoires in COVID-19. Across the whole study: The United States, Italy and Spain supplied acute and convalescent COVID-19 samples. The cDNA or gDNA used as material had been derived from T cells, B-cell-depleted T cells, or PBMCs.

Trimming stripped 6 bases from V and 3 bases from J, with 7 bases between. Germline-derived CDR1 and CDR2 are SGHRS and YFSETQ. The CDR3 has 11 amino acids. This table comes from immunoSEQ multiplex PCR, and its TCRdb copy is limited to in-frame clones, with some not included. This table holds roughly 180,000 clones, 90% to 95% found once. Seattle's enrolled individuals joined amid active infection and were then monitored longitudinally. The clonotype was recovered from a man younger than 45 with COVID-19, enrolled during active disease. The chain couples TRBV5-1 to TRBJ2-7, with D tentatively TRBD1 (5 bases). Source material: peripheral blood. The chain's CDR3 is CASKDNYEQYF. The CDR3 DNA reads as TGCGCCAGCAAGGACAACTACGAGCAGTACTTC.